The clone carrying this T cell receptor (beta chain) appeared many times. No antigen is known for it. The sample originates from a study of response to subunit inactivated influenza vaccine. General study points: Few new T cells, the authors suggested, are recruited by each seasonal influenza vaccination.

TCRdb reprocessed the RT-PCR reads via MiXCR and lists one record per CDR3 protein. The table records 530,000 or so distinct CDR3 sequences, around 11% of them present only once. V was pared by 7 bases and J by 6 bases, with 22 bases between. Per the germline V gene, CDR1 is MNHEY and CDR2 is SVGAGI. CDR3 size: 15 residues. The sample in question was PBMCs from blood, obtained on the day of vaccination. The receptor was derived from a man between 50 and 59 years old who received an inactivated influenza vaccine. The chain recombines TRBV6-5 with TRBJ2-7; D assignment may be TRBD1 or TRBD2 (5 bases each). The CDR3 region has the DNA TGTGCCAGCAATTCCGGGACCCTTCTCTCAAGCGAGCAGTACTTC. Translation gives CASNSGTLLSSEQYF.